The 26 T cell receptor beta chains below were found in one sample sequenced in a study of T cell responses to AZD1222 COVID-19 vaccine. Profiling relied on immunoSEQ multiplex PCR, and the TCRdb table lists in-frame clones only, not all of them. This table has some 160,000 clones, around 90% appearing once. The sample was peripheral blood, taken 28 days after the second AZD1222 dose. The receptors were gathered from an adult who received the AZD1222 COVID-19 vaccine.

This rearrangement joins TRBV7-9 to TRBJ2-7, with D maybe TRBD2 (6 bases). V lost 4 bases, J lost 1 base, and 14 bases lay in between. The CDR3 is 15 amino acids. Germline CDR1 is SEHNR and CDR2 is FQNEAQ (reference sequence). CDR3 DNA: TGTGCCAGCAGCTCAGTGGAGGGGAGTTCCTACGAGCAGTACTTC. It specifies CASSSVEGSSYEQYF.

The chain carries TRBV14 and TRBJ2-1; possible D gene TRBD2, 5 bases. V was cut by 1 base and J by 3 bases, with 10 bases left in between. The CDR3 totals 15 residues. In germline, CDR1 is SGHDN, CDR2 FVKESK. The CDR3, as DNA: TGTGCCAGCAGCCAAGTACTCGGGGTCTACAATGAGCAGTTCTTC. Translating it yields CASSQVLGVYNEQFF.

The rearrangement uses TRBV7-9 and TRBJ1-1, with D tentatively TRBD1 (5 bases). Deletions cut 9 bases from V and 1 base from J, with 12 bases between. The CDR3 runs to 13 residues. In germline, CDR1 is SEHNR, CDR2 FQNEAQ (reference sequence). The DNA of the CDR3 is TGTGCCAGTGGGGCATCAGGGAACACTGAAGCTTTCTTT. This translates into CASGASGNTEAFF.

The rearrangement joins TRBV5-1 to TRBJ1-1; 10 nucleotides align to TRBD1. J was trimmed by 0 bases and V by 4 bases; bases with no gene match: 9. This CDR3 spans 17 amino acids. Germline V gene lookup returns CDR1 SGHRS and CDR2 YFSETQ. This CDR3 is CASSDGQGVLMNTEAFF. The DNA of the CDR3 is TGCGCCAGCAGCGACGGACAGGGGGTGCTAATGAACACTGAAGCTTTCTTT.

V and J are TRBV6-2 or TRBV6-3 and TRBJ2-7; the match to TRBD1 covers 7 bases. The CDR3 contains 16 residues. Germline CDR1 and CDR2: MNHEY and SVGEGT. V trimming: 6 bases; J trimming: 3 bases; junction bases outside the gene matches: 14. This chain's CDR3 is CASSGLTGVYGYEQYF. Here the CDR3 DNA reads TGTGCCAGCAGCGGACTTACAGGGGTTTACGGCTACGAGCAGTACTTC.

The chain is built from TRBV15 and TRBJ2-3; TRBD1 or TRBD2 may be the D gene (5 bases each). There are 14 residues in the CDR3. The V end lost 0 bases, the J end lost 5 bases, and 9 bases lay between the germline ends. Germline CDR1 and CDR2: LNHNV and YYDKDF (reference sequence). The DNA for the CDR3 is TGTGCCACCAGCAGAGATCGGGGCGGAGATACGCAGTATTTT. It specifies CATSRDRGGDTQYF.

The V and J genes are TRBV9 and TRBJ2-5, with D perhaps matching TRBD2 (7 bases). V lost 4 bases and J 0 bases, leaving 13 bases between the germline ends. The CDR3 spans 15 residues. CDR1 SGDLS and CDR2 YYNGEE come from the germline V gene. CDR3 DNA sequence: TGTGCCAGCAGCCCAGGGGCGGGGGACCAAGAGACCCAGTACTTC. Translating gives CASSPGAGDQETQYF.

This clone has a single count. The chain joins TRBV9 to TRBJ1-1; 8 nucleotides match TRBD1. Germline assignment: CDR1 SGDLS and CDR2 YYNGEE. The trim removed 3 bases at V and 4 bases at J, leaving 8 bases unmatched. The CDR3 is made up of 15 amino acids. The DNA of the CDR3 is TGTGCCAGCAGCGCCGCGGACAGGGCGGTCACTGAAGCTTTCTTT. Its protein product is CASSAADRAVTEAFF.

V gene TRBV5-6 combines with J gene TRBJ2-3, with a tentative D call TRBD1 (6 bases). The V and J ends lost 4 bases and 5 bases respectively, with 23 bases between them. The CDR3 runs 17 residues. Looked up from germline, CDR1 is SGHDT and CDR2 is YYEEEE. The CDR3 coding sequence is TGTGCCAGCAGCCTGACTAACGGACAGACTCTCGGAGATACGCAGTATTTT. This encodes CASSLTNGQTLGDTQYF.

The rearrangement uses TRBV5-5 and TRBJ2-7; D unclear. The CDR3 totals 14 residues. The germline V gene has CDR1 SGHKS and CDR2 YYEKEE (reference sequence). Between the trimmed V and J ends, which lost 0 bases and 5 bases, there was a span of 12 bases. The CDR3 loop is CASSLAWQLDEQYF. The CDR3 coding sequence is TGTGCCAGCAGCTTGGCTTGGCAGTTAGACGAGCAGTACTTC.

CDR3 coding DNA: TGTGCCAGCAAGACAGGGAGGACCCAGTACTTC. Translation gives CASKTGRTQYF. This chain connects TRBV25-1 to TRBJ2-5, with TRBD1 matching 7 bases. Per germline, CDR1 MGHDK and CDR2 SYGVNS. The V segment lost 7 bases and the J segment 7 bases; nucleotides outside the gene matches: 3. The CDR3 runs to 11 residues.

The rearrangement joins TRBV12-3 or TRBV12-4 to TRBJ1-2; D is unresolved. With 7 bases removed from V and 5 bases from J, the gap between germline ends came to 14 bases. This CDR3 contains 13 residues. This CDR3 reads CASTLRSGYGYTF. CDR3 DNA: TGTGCCAGCACCCTCAGATCGGGGTATGGCTACACCTTC.

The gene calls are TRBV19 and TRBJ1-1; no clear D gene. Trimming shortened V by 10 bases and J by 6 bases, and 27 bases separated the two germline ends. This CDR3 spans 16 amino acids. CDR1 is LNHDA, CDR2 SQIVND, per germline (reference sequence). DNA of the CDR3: TGTGCCACTTCCGGAGGGTCCCACGGCCTCCGCCCTGAAGCTTTCTTT. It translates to CATSGGSHGLRPEAFF.

For the CDR3, the DNA is TGTGCCAGTACGGTCAGGGGCCGACATCAGCCCCAGCATTTT. Its protein product is CASTVRGRHQPQHF. V usage is TRBV19 and J usage is TRBJ1-5, with D possibly TRBD1 on 6 matching bases. This CDR3 has 14 residues. V was shortened by 7 bases and J by 5 bases, with 15 bases between the two germline ends. Germline V gene data show CDR1 as LNHDA and CDR2 as SQIVND (reference sequence).

The CDR3 loop reads CASSLGNTGELFF. The CDR3 nucleotides read TGTGCCAGCAGCTTGGGTAACACCGGGGAGCTGTTTTTT. This sequence joins TRBV7-7 and TRBJ2-2; D not resolved. The CDR3 is 13 amino acids. From germline, CDR1 is SSHAT and CDR2 FNYEAQ (reference sequence). The germline V and J ends were trimmed by 3 bases and 2 bases, with 4 bases remaining between them.

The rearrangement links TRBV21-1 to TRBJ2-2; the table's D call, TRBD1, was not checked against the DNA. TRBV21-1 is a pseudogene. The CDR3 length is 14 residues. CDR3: CASSRTGRDCCGFF. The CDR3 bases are TGTGCCAGCAGCCGTACAGGCCGCGACTGTTGCGGGTTTTTT.

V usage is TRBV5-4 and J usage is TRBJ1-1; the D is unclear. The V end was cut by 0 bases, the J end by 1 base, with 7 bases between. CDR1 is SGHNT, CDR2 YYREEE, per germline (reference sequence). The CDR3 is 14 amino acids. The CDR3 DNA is TGTGCCAGCAGCTTGGGACCGAGGAACACTGAAGCTTTCTTT. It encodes CASSLGPRNTEAFF.

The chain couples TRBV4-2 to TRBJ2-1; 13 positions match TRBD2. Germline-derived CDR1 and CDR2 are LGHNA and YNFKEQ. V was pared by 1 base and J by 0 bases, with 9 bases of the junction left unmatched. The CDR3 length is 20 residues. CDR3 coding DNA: TGTGCCAGCAGCCAAGGGAGACTAGCGGGGGGTCTCAGCTCCTACAATGAGCAGTTCTTC. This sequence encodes CASSQGRLAGGLSSYNEQFF.

In nucleotides, the CDR3 is TGTGCCAGCAGCCAAGAAGGGGGAAGGACTGAAGCTTTCTTT. This sequence encodes CASSQEGGRTEAFF. V and J are TRBV4-2 and TRBJ1-1; D may be TRBD1 (6 bases). CDR1 is LGHNA, CDR2 YNFKEQ, per germline. V was trimmed by 0 bases and J by 5 bases, leaving 10 bases between them. The CDR3 loop spans 14 amino acids.

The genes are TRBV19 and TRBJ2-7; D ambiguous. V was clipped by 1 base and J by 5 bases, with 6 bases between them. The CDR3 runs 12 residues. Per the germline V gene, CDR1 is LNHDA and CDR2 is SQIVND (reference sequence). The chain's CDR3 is CASSIGADEQYF. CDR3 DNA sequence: TGTGCCAGTAGTATAGGTGCGGACGAGCAGTACTTC.

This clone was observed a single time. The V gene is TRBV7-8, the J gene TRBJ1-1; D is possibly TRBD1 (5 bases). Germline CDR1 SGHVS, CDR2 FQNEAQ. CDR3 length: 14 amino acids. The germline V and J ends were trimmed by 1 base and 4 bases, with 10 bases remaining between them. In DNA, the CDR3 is TGTGCCAGCAGCTTAGGTTCAGGGATCACTGAAGCTTTCTTT. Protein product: CASSLGSGITEAFF. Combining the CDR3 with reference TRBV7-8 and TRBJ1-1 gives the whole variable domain GAGVSQSPRYKVAKRGQDVALRCDPISGHVSLFWYQQALGQGPEFLTYFQNEAQLDKSGLPSDRFFAERPEGSVSTLKIQRTQQEDSAVYLCASSLGSGITEAFFGQGTRLTVV.

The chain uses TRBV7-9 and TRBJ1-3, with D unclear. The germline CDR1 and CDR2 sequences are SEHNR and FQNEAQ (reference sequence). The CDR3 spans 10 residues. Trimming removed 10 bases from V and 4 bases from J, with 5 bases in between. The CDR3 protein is CAIYGNTIYF. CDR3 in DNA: TGTGCCATCTACGGAAACACCATATATTTT.

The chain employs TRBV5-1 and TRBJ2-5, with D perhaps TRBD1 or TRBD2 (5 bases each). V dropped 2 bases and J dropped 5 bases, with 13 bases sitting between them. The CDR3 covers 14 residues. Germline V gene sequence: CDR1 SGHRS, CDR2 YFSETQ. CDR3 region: CASSLQRGWETQYF. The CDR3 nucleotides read TGCGCCAGCAGCTTACAGAGGGGCTGGGAGACCCAGTACTTC.

CDR3 bases: TGTGCCAGCAGCCAGGGATATGGGACCACCTCTGGAAACACCATATATTTT. Translating gives CASSQGYGTTSGNTIYF. The chain joins TRBV4-2 to TRBJ1-3; tentative D call: TRBD1 (5 bases). V lost 3 bases and J lost 0, with 15 bases in between. The CDR3 loop spans 17 amino acids. Germline loops: CDR1 LGHNA, CDR2 YNFKEQ.

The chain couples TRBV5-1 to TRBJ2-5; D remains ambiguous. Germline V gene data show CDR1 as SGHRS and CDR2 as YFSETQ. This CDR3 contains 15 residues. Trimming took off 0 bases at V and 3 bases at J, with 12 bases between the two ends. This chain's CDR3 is CASSLAPLSEETQYF. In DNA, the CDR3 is TGCGCCAGCAGCTTGGCCCCGCTCAGCGAAGAGACCCAGTACTTC.

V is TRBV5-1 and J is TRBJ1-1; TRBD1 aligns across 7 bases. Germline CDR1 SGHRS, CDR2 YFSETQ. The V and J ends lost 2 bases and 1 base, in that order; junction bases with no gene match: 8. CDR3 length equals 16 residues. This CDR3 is CASSFAWGQPNTEAFF. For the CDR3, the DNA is TGCGCCAGCAGCTTTGCTTGGGGACAGCCGAACACTGAAGCTTTCTTT.